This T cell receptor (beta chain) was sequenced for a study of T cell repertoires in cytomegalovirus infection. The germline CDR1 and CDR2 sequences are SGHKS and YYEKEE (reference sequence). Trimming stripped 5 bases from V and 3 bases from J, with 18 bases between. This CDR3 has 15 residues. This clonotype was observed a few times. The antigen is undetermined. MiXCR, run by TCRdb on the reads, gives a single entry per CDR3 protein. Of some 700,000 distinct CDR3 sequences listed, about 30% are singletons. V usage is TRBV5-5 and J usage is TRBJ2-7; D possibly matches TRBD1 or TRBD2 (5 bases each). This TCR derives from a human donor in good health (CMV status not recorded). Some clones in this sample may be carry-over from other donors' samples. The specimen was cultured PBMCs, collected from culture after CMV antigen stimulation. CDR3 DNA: TGTGCCAGCAGACCGACGGAGGACAAGAGCTACGAGCAGTACTTC. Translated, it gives CASRPTEDKSYEQYF.